These T cell receptor beta chains were read from a single sample in a study of CD8 T cells in ankylosing spondylitis. In TCRdb, the 5' RACE reads were re-called with MiXCR into one record per CDR3 protein. This table has roughly 670,000 distinct CDR3 sequences, around 19% appearing once. Material: blood, either unsorted or a sorted T cell fraction (not recorded which). The source of these receptors is a male donor with ankylosing spondylitis. CDR3s include the opening cysteine and the closing phenylalanine or tryptophan. D genes are given only for firm matches. Size is stated for part of the rows, as once, few or many counts, or as a class when the clone is expanded.

>TRBV14|TRBD1|TRBJ1-1|few
CASSLLSWTGNNTEAFF
TGTGCCAGCAGCCTCCTCAGCTGGACAGGGAACAACACTGAAGCTTTCTTT
>TRBV5-1|NA|TRBJ1-5|few
CASSLGLHSNQPQHF
TGCGCCAGCAGCTTGGGACTGCATAGCAATCAGCCCCAGCATTTT
>TRBV20-1|NA|TRBJ2-7|many
CSAQTGYEQYF
TGCAGTGCCCAGACAGGTTACGAGCAGTACTTC
>TRBV7-2|NA|TRBJ1-2|few
CASSTFKNYGYTF
TGTGCCAGCAGCACCTTCAAGAACTATGGCTACACCTTC
>TRBV4-2|TRBD2|TRBJ2-3|few
CASSQETSGGVTDTQYF
TGTGCCAGCAGCCAAGAAACTAGCGGGGGGGTCACAGATACGCAGTATTTT
>TRBV29-1|NA|TRBJ2-7|few
CSGVDRQDPYEQYF
TGCAGCGGTGTTGACAGGCAAGATCCCTACGAGCAGTACTTC
>TRBV10-3|TRBD2|TRBJ2-7|few
CAIRPGLARDEQYF
TGTGCCATCAGACCGGGACTAGCGAGGGACGAGCAGTACTTC
>TRBV11-2|NA|TRBJ1-1|few
CASSLGRTVNTEAFF
TGTGCCAGCAGCTTAGGTCGAACAGTGAACACTGAAGCTTTCTTT
>TRBV10-3|NA|TRBJ2-3|NA
CAISESPPKAGSTDTQYF
TGTGCCATCAGTGAGTCGCCGCCAAAGGCAGGGAGCACAGATACGCAGTATTTT
>TRBV28|TRBD2|TRBJ2-7|NA
CASITSGVGRGGSYEQYF
TGTGCCAGCATAACTAGCGGGGTCGGCCGGGGGGGCTCCTACGAGCAGTACTTC
>TRBV4-2|NA|TRBJ1-5|NA
CASSLEQGLDQPQHF
TGTGCCAGCAGCCTCGAACAGGGACTTGATCAGCCCCAGCATTTT
>TRBV29-1|NA|TRBJ1-2|many
CSVGSAEYMGYGYTF
TGCAGCGTCGGGAGCGCGGAATACATGGGCTATGGCTACACCTTC
>TRBV4-1|NA|TRBJ1-6|NA
CASSPLALVSPLHF
TGCGCCAGCAGCCCACTGGCCCTGGTTTCACCCCTCCACTTT
>TRBV20-1|NA|TRBJ1-3|few
CSARDLPTGKSSGNTIYF
TGCAGTGCTAGAGATCTCCCCACAGGGAAAAGCTCTGGAAACACCATATATTTT
>TRBV4-2|TRBD1|TRBJ2-3|few
CASSQEGGDRVTDTQYF
TGTGCCAGCAGCCAAGAGGGGGGGGACAGGGTTACAGATACGCAGTATTTT
>TRBV12-3/TRBV12-4|NA|TRBJ1-6|NA
CASSLEPENSPLHF
TGTGCCAGCAGTTTAGAACCAGAAAATTCACCCCTCCACTTT
>TRBV12-3/TRBV12-4|TRBD2|TRBJ2-5|few
CASSTGTTLQETQYF
TGTGCCAGCAGTACCGGGACTACCCTACAAGAGACCCAGTACTTC
>TRBV3-1|TRBD1|TRBJ2-2|NA
CASSPGTGMNTGELFF
TGTGCCAGCAGCCCGGGGACAGGGATGAACACCGGGGAGCTGTTTTTT
>TRBV7-2|TRBD1|TRBJ1-1|NA
CASSSDRVTTEAFF
TGTGCCAGCAGCTCCGACAGGGTAACCACTGAAGCTTTCTTT
>TRBV29-1|TRBD2|TRBJ2-7|many
CSVEVGGTSGGYEQYF
TGCAGCGTTGAAGTGGGAGGGACTAGCGGGGGCTACGAGCAGTACTTC
>TRBV4-2|TRBD2|TRBJ2-1|few
CASSQGGGTSGREHEQFF
TGTGCCAGCAGCCAAGGAGGAGGGACTAGCGGGAGAGAACATGAGCAGTTCTTC
>TRBV7-9|TRBD1|TRBJ1-5|NA
CATTSGTGLGSNQPQHF
TGTGCCACCACATCCGGGACAGGGCTTGGTAGCAATCAGCCCCAGCATTTT
>TRBV5-1|NA|TRBJ2-5|NA
CASSLTDPRETQYF
TGCGCCAGCAGCTTGACCGACCCACGAGAGACCCAGTACTTC
>TRBV12-3/TRBV12-4|NA|TRBJ2-7|NA
CASNIQGTTYEQYF
TGTGCCAGCAACATCCAGGGTACGACCTACGAGCAGTACTTC